What follows are 31 T cell receptor beta chains derived from one specimen sequenced in a study of T cell responses to AZD1222 COVID-19 vaccine. Here immunoSEQ multiplex PCR was the method, and the copy in TCRdb shows in-frame clones only, minus some. The table includes tens of thousands of clones, 65% to 90% detected once. Sequenced here: peripheral blood, sampled on day 0 of AZD1222 vaccination. These receptors were obtained from an adult in good health.

CDR3 amino acids: CASSMEGQGPNEKLFF. The CDR3 nucleotides read TGCGCCAGCAGCATGGAGGGACAGGGACCGAATGAAAAACTGTTTTTT. This rearrangement joins TRBV5-1 to TRBJ1-4; TRBD1 matches at 9 bases. The CDR3 has 16 residues. Germline CDR1 SGHRS, CDR2 YFSETQ. V gave up 4 bases and J gave up 5 bases; unmatched junction bases: 9.

The genes are TRBV28 and TRBJ1-2; TRBD1 is a possible D gene (6 bases). Trimming shortened V by 7 bases and J by 2 bases, and 11 bases separated the two germline ends. The CDR3 is 13 residues long. CDR1 is MDHEN and CDR2 is SYDVKM in the germline V gene. This CDR3 reads CASNWGLNYGYTF. The DNA for the CDR3 is TGTGCCAGCAACTGGGGGCTAAACTATGGCTACACCTTC.

The chain joins TRBV4-2 to TRBJ1-4; 9 bases align to TRBD1. J gave up 8 bases and V 2 bases, and 12 bases lay outside the gene matches. The germline V gene has CDR1 LGHNA and CDR2 YNFKEQ. The CDR3 spans 17 residues. The CDR3 DNA sequence: TGTGCCAGCAGCCAACCCCAACCCACAGGGGGCAACGAAAAACTGTTTTTT. This sequence encodes CASSQPQPTGGNEKLFF.

The V call is TRBV19, the J call TRBJ2-7; 7 nucleotides match TRBD1. Germline V gene sequence: CDR1 LNHDA, CDR2 SQIVND (reference sequence). This CDR3 comprises 14 residues. Germline trimming cut 5 bases from V and 2 bases from J; bases unmatched to any gene: 6. The DNA for the CDR3 is TGTGCCAGTAGTGTGGGCAGGGGGACCTACGAGCAGTACTTC. Residues: CASSVGRGTYEQYF.

The rearrangement joins TRBV30 to TRBJ1-4; D call uncertain. The CDR3 runs to 15 residues. Germline CDR1 GTSNPN, CDR2 SVGIG (reference sequence). V lost 5 bases to trimming and J lost 5 bases, with 18 bases between them. The CDR3 is CAWGPSWGGNEKLFF. CDR3 nucleotide sequence: TGTGCCTGGGGACCTTCGTGGGGTGGAAATGAAAAACTGTTTTTT.

The chain employs TRBV6-5 and TRBJ2-2; 12 nucleotides align to TRBD2. This CDR3 contains 15 residues. Germline CDR1 reads MNHEY; CDR2 reads SVGAGI. The V segment lost 6 bases and the J segment 5 bases; nucleotides outside the gene matches: 4. The CDR3 region has the DNA TGTGCCAGCAGCACCGGACTAGCGGGGACCGGGGAGCTGTTTTTT. The encoded protein is CASSTGLAGTGELFF.

This clone was counted between two and nine times. The chain employs TRBV7-9 and TRBJ2-3, with D uncertain. The CDR3 is made up of 12 amino acids. V shed 3 bases and J shed 6 bases, with 7 bases lying between them. The germline gives CDR1 SEHNR, CDR2 FQNEAQ (reference sequence). In DNA, the CDR3 is TGTGCCAGCAGCTTTACCGGGGATACGCAGTATTTT. The encoded protein is CASSFTGDTQYF.

The gene calls are TRBV19 and TRBJ2-5; D is unresolved. Germline assignment: CDR1 LNHDA and CDR2 SQIVND (reference sequence). This CDR3 region has 16 residues. V was pared by 2 bases and J by 2 bases, with 15 bases between. CDR3 loop: CASSIKFLPPQETQYF. The DNA for the CDR3 is TGTGCCAGTAGTATAAAGTTTTTACCGCCACAAGAGACCCAGTACTTC. The full variable domain, with the rest looked up from reference TRBV19 and TRBJ2-5, is DGGITQSPKYLFRKEGQNVTLSCEQNLNHDAMYWYRQDPGQGLRLIYYSQIVNDFQKGDIAEGYSVSREKKESFPLTVTSAQKNPTAFYLCASSIKFLPPQETQYFGPGTRLLVL.

V usage is TRBV4-1 and J usage is TRBJ1-2, with no clear D. CDR1 is MGHRA, CDR2 YSYEKL, per germline. Trimming took 4 bases from V and 4 from J, leaving 16 bases between them. The CDR3 spans 15 residues. The CDR3 spells CASSPDGGKGYGYTF. CDR3 coding DNA: TGCGCCAGCAGCCCGGACGGAGGGAAGGGCTATGGCTACACCTTC.

The J gene is TRBJ2-1, the V gene TRBV5-4; 9 bases are a match to TRBD2. The germline V gene has CDR1 SGHNT and CDR2 YYREEE (reference sequence). Unmatched junction bases numbered 9, after V lost 7 bases and J lost 7 bases. The CDR3 sequence is 14 residues long. The CDR3, as DNA: TGTGCCAGCTCCCGGGCTAGCGGGAAAAATGAGCAGTTCTTC. This gives the protein CASSRASGKNEQFF.

The chain is built from TRBV28 and TRBJ2-3; maybe TRBD1 (6 bases). V was shortened by 5 bases and J by 3 bases, with 15 bases between the two germline ends. Germline V lookup: CDR1 MDHEN, CDR2 SYDVKM. The CDR3 spans 15 residues. The CDR3 protein is CASSTPWGQTDTQYF. CDR3 nucleotides: TGTGCCAGCAGTACCCCCTGGGGGCAGACAGATACGCAGTATTTT. Full variable domain (missing parts from reference TRBV28 and TRBJ2-3): DVKVTQSSRYLVKRTGEKVFLECVQDMDHENMFWYRQDPGLGLRLIYFSYDVKMKEKGDIPEGYSVSREKKERFSLILESASTNQTSMYLCASSTPWGQTDTQYFGPGTRLTVL.

V usage is TRBV5-1 and J usage is TRBJ2-5; D gene ambiguous. V gave up 1 base and J gave up 3 bases, with 7 bases separating them. The CDR3 has 13 residues. CDR1 and CDR2 from the germline V gene are SGHRS and YFSETQ. Written as DNA, the CDR3 is TGCGCCAGCAGCTTGAGGGTAGAAGAGACCCAGTACTTC. Its protein product is CASSLRVEETQYF.

The CDR3 DNA reads TGTGCCAGCGCACAGGGGGCGCGGAACTATGGCTACACCTTC. It yields the protein CASAQGARNYGYTF. This sequence joins TRBV18 and TRBJ1-2; 9 bases agree with TRBD1. The CDR3 loop spans 14 amino acids. Germline V gives CDR1 KGHSH, CDR2 LQKENI. V lost 8 bases, J lost 2 bases, and 6 bases stayed unmatched.

The V gene is TRBV5-1, the J gene TRBJ1-2; D may be TRBD1 (6 bases). Germline V gene lookup returns CDR1 SGHRS and CDR2 YFSETQ. The CDR3 consists of 14 residues. The V end lost 0 bases, the J end lost 8 bases, and 14 bases lay between the germline ends. CDR3 region: CASSLGTAQGGYTF. In nucleotides, the CDR3 is TGCGCCAGCAGCTTGGGGACAGCGCAAGGCGGCTACACCTTC.

This chain uses TRBV28 with TRBJ1-2; D remains unclear. Germline-derived CDR1 and CDR2 are MDHEN and SYDVKM. The CDR3 consists of 13 residues. Trimming cost V 4 bases and J 9 bases, with 15 bases left between them. The CDR3 DNA follows: TGTGCCAGCAGTTCAGTCCCTTATAGTCGCTACACCTTC. Its protein is CASSSVPYSRYTF.

CDR3 in amino acids: CASRKQGGGREQYF. CDR3 nucleotides: TGTGCCAGCAGGAAGCAAGGGGGGGGACGCGAGCAGTACTTC. The V and J genes are TRBV6-5 and TRBJ2-7, with TRBD2 as a possible D gene (7 bases). V lost 6 bases to trimming and J lost 6 bases, with 18 bases between them. CDR3 size: 14 residues. Germline assignment: CDR1 MNHEY and CDR2 SVGAGI.

The chain couples TRBV7-2 to TRBJ1-2; possibly TRBD1 for D (5 bases). The germline V gene encodes CDR1 SGHTA and CDR2 FQGNSA. The CDR3 extends over 12 amino acids. Trimming took off 1 base at V and 8 bases at J, with 8 bases between the two ends. The CDR3 region has the DNA TGTGCCAGCAGCTTAGTTCAGGGAGGCTACACCTTC. This sequence encodes CASSLVQGGYTF.

This sequence joins TRBV7-9 and TRBJ1-2, with TRBD1 identical over 10 bases. The CDR3 runs 15 residues. Germline-derived CDR1 and CDR2 are SEHNR and FQNEAQ (reference sequence). V was pared by 5 bases and J by 6 bases, with 9 bases of the junction left unmatched. CDR3 coding DNA: TGTGCCAGCAGCACCCGGACAGGGGGAATAGATGGCTACACCTTC. This sequence encodes CASSTRTGGIDGYTF.

The rearrangement links TRBV2 to TRBJ1-3; D is unclear. Germline V gene sequence: CDR1 SNHLY, CDR2 FYNNEI. Trimming cost V 3 bases and J 2 bases, with 8 bases left between them. The length of the CDR3 is 14 residues. The DNA of the CDR3 is TGTGCCAGCAGTGAGCAGATGGCTGGAAACACCATATATTTT. Translated: CASSEQMAGNTIYF.

The chain employs TRBV18 and TRBJ2-2, with D possibly matching TRBD2 (5 bases). The CDR3 extends over 15 amino acids. The germline CDR1 and CDR2 sequences are KGHSH and LQKENI. The V end lost 2 bases, the J end lost 3 bases, and 10 bases lay between the germline ends. This CDR3 is CASSPEGIDTGELFF. The CDR3 region has the DNA TGTGCCAGCTCACCAGAGGGAATCGACACCGGGGAGCTGTTTTTT.

CDR3 in amino acids: CASTEGLGQSQPQHF. The CDR3 DNA reads as TGTGCCAGCACTGAGGGCCTGGGACAGAGCCAGCCCCAGCATTTT. This chain uses TRBV2 with TRBJ1-5; 7 bases line up with TRBD1. Germline V lookup: CDR1 SNHLY, CDR2 FYNNEI. The junction had 13 bases not matched to a gene; V was cut back by 7 bases and J by 7 bases. This CDR3 region has 15 residues.

The V gene is TRBV25-1, the J gene TRBJ2-7; possibly TRBD2 for D (5 bases). The CDR3 consists of 15 residues. CDR1 and CDR2 (germline): MGHDK, SYGVNS. The V and J ends lost 1 base and 1 base respectively, with 11 bases between them. In nucleotides, the CDR3 is TGTGCCAGCAGTGAATCCCTAGCACCATCCTACGAGCAGTACTTC. It specifies CASSESLAPSYEQYF.

The J gene is TRBJ2-5, the V gene TRBV3-1 (or the pseudogene TRBV3-2), with 9 positions matching TRBD2. The germline gives CDR1 LGHDT, CDR2 YNNKEL (reference sequence). This CDR3 is built from 16 residues. J gave up 2 bases and V 0 bases, and 4 bases lay outside the gene matches. CDR3 residues: CASSQETTSGQETQYF. CDR3 nucleotides: TGTGCCAGCAGCCAAGAGACGACTAGCGGACAAGAGACCCAGTACTTC.

The chain combines TRBV2 with TRBJ1-5; D is undetermined. The CDR3 is 14 amino acids. V was trimmed by 2 bases and J by 8 bases, leaving 13 bases between them. The germline gives CDR1 SNHLY, CDR2 FYNNEI. CDR3 sequence: CASSELGPMEPQHF. The CDR3 DNA reads TGTGCCAGCAGTGAACTTGGTCCGATGGAGCCCCAGCATTTT.

V usage is TRBV7-6 and J usage is TRBJ2-7; D perhaps matches TRBD2 (6 bases). V shed 1 base and J shed 7 bases, with 14 bases lying between them. CDR1 is SGHVS, CDR2 FNYEAQ, per germline. This CDR3 contains 14 residues. The CDR3 nucleotides are TGTGCCAGCAGCTTAGAGGCCGGGAGTCGGGAGCAGTACTTC. This translates into CASSLEAGSREQYF.

The J gene is TRBJ1-6, the V gene TRBV18; TRBD1 is a possible D gene (5 bases). The CDR3 contains 16 residues. Germline CDR1 KGHSH, CDR2 LQKENI. Trimming took 5 bases from V and 5 from J, leaving 16 bases between them. The CDR3 bases are TGTGCCAGCTCAGTCAGGGAGACGGCCGATAATTCACCCCTCCACTTT. This gives the protein CASSVRETADNSPLHF.

This clone appeared once. The rearrangement joins TRBV7-2 to TRBJ1-3, with D uncertain. Germline lookup yields CDR1 SGHTA and CDR2 FQGNSA. V was clipped by 5 bases and J by 0 bases, with 14 bases between them. The CDR3 spans 16 residues. Here the CDR3 DNA reads TGTGCCAGCAGCCCGCCCACAGCAAGCTCTGGAAACACCATATATTTT. Translating gives CASSPPTASSGNTIYF.

CDR3 DNA: TGTGCCAGCAGCCGGTCTTGGCGGGAGGTCTACGAGCAGTACTTC. Encoded protein: CASSRSWREVYEQYF. The chain combines TRBV3-1 (or the pseudogene TRBV3-2) with TRBJ2-7, with 8 positions matching TRBD2. This CDR3 has 15 residues. Germline assignment: CDR1 LGHDT and CDR2 YNNKEL (reference sequence). The trim removed 4 bases at V and 3 bases at J, leaving 8 bases unmatched.

The sample holds one count of this clone. The chain combines TRBV4-2 with TRBJ1-1, with 9 bases that match TRBD1. J was trimmed by 4 bases and V by 3 bases; bases with no gene match: 3. Germline V CDR1 and CDR2: LGHNA, YNFKEQ. CDR3 length equals 14 residues. CDR3 region: CASSQDRGSTEAFF. The CDR3 DNA sequence: TGTGCCAGCAGCCAGGACAGGGGTAGCACTGAAGCTTTCTTT.

In its sample, this clone was seen a few times. The V gene is TRBV6-5, the J gene TRBJ1-1; no firm D call. Germline assignment: CDR1 MNHEY and CDR2 SVGAGI. The V gene lost 5 bases and the J gene lost 0 bases, with 7 bases spanning the gap. This CDR3 spans 13 amino acids. In nucleotides, the CDR3 is TGTGCCAGCAGTCTCAGCATGAACACTGAAGCTTTCTTT. Protein product: CASSLSMNTEAFF.

V usage is TRBV18 and J usage is TRBJ2-7; 9 bases agree with TRBD1. V gave up 2 bases and J gave up 13 bases; unmatched junction bases: 6. The germline V gene encodes CDR1 KGHSH and CDR2 LQKENI. The CDR3 is 12 amino acids. The DNA of the CDR3 is TGTGCCAGCTCACCAGCCGGGACAGGGTTTTACTTC. This codes for CASSPAGTGFYF.